This is a list of T cell receptor beta chains from one sample in a study of OX40 agonist ivuxolimab in advanced cancers. The repertoire was sequenced with immunoSEQ multiplex PCR; TCRdb's copy has only in-frame clones and lacks some. The sample records about 50,000 clones, roughly 90% being singletons. Here the sequenced sample was CD4+ or CD8+ T cells sorted from blood, taken in a trial of the OX40 agonist ivuxolimab. Receptors were obtained from an adult with an advanced solid tumor such as melanoma, head and neck, liver or kidney cancer. Each CDR3 is given with its conserved first and last residue. A D gene is named only where the DNA matches it firmly. Rows give clone size only sometimes, using once, few, many, or a class for an expanded clone.

V gene: TRBV19
D gene: TRBD1
clone size: -
J gene: TRBJ2-1
CDR3 length: 18
CDR3 DNA: TGTGCCAGTAGTGTTATGCGGTCAGGGGGCTGGCAGTACAATGAGCAGTTCTTC
CDR3 protein: CASSVMRSGGWQYNEQFF

V gene: TRBV6-5
D gene: -
clone size: -
J gene: TRBJ1-1
CDR3 length: 14
CDR3 DNA: TGTGCCAGCCGTGTTACAGGGACGGGCACTGAAGCTTTCTTT
CDR3 protein: CASRVTGTGTEAFF

V gene: TRBV4-1
D gene: -
clone size: -
J gene: TRBJ2-5
CDR3 length: 15
CDR3 DNA: TGCGCCAGCAGCCAGGGGTTTTTCGCTGGGGAGACCCAGTACTTC
CDR3 protein: CASSQGFFAGETQYF

V gene: TRBV30
D gene: TRBD2
clone size: -
J gene: TRBJ2-5
CDR3 length: 15
CDR3 DNA: TGTGCCTGGAGTGTCACTAGCGGGAGGAGAGAGACCCAGTACTTC
CDR3 protein: CAWSVTSGRRETQYF

V gene: TRBV7-2
D gene: TRBD2
clone size: -
J gene: TRBJ2-7
CDR3 length: 18
CDR3 DNA: TGTGCCAGCAGCTTAGTCGCGGGAGGGCCCAATTTGTTCTACGAGCAGTACTTC
CDR3 protein: CASSLVAGGPNLFYEQYF

V gene: TRBV5-1
D gene: TRBD2
clone size: -
J gene: TRBJ2-7
CDR3 length: 14
CDR3 DNA: TGCGCCAGCAGCTCAGGAGCGGGGTCCTACGAGCAGTACTTC
CDR3 protein: CASSSGAGSYEQYF

V gene: TRBV30
D gene: -
clone size: -
J gene: TRBJ1-1
CDR3 length: 12
CDR3 DNA: TGTGCCTGGAGCGGGACCGAGGGAAAAGCTTTCTTT
CDR3 protein: CAWSGTEGKAFF

V gene: TRBV7-2
D gene: TRBD2
clone size: -
J gene: TRBJ2-5
CDR3 length: 16
CDR3 DNA: TGTGCCAGCAGCCCGACTAGCGGGAGGGGAGCAGAGACCCAGTACTTC
CDR3 protein: CASSPTSGRGAETQYF

V gene: TRBV28
D gene: TRBD1
clone size: -
J gene: TRBJ2-5
CDR3 length: 14
CDR3 DNA: TGTGCCAGCAGTTTATTGGGACAGCAAGAGACCCAGTACTTC
CDR3 protein: CASSLLGQQETQYF

V gene: TRBV4-2
D gene: -
clone size: -
J gene: TRBJ1-5
CDR3 length: 15
CDR3 DNA: TGTGCCAGCAGCCAAGATAGGGGGAGCAATCAGCCCCAGCATTTT
CDR3 protein: CASSQDRGSNQPQHF

V gene: TRBV7-9
D gene: TRBD2
clone size: few
J gene: TRBJ2-1
CDR3 length: 16
CDR3 DNA: TGTGCCAGCAGCTTAGTAGCGGGAGGGAGTGTCAATGAGCAGTTCTTC
CDR3 protein: CASSLVAGGSVNEQFF

V gene: TRBV30
D gene: -
clone size: -
J gene: TRBJ1-3
CDR3 length: 13
CDR3 DNA: TGTGCCTGCTACACCAACTCTGGAAACACCATATATTTT
CDR3 protein: CACYTNSGNTIYF

V gene: TRBV6-1
D gene: TRBD1
clone size: once
J gene: TRBJ1-4
CDR3 length: 15
CDR3 DNA: TGTGCCAGCAGTGAAGGGACAGGGGGCGGAGGAAAACTGTTTTTT
CDR3 protein: CASSEGTGGGGKLFF

V gene: TRBV9
D gene: -
clone size: -
J gene: TRBJ2-7
CDR3 length: 15
CDR3 DNA: TGTGCCAGCAGCTCCCAGCCTGGGGGCATCTACGAGCAGTACTTC
CDR3 protein: CASSSQPGGIYEQYF

V gene: TRBV29-1
D gene: TRBD2
clone size: -
J gene: TRBJ2-1
CDR3 length: 14
CDR3 DNA: TGCAGCGCATCTGCGGGACTAGCCCCCAATGAGCAGTTCTTC
CDR3 protein: CSASAGLAPNEQFF

V gene: TRBV18
D gene: -
clone size: few
J gene: TRBJ2-2
CDR3 length: 12
CDR3 DNA: TGTGCCAGCTCATCTAACACCGGGGAGCTGTTTTTT
CDR3 protein: CASSSNTGELFF

V gene: TRBV4-2
D gene: TRBD1
clone size: -
J gene: TRBJ2-7
CDR3 length: 13
CDR3 DNA: TGTGCCAGCAGCTTGGACAGGTTCTACGAGCAGTACTTC
CDR3 protein: CASSLDRFYEQYF

V gene: TRBV7-3
D gene: TRBD2
clone size: -
J gene: TRBJ2-1
CDR3 length: 16
CDR3 DNA: TGTGCCAGCAGCTTACAGATAGCGGGAGGGCGAAATGAGCAGTTCTTC
CDR3 protein: CASSLQIAGGRNEQFF

V gene: TRBV18
D gene: TRBD1
clone size: -
J gene: TRBJ1-4
CDR3 length: 14
CDR3 DNA: TGTGCCAGCTCACCAGGGACAGAGAATGAAAAACTGTTTTTT
CDR3 protein: CASSPGTENEKLFF

V gene: TRBV9
D gene: TRBD2
clone size: once
J gene: TRBJ2-1
CDR3 length: 15
CDR3 DNA: TGTGCCAGCAGCGTAGCCTTGACTAGCGGGAGTCAGCAGTTCTTC
CDR3 protein: CASSVALTSGSQQFF

V gene: TRBV30
D gene: TRBD2
clone size: -
J gene: TRBJ2-5
CDR3 length: 13
CDR3 DNA: TGTGCCTGGAGTGTACGGCGGGGGGAGACCCAGTACTTC
CDR3 protein: CAWSVRRGETQYF

V gene: TRBV28
D gene: -
clone size: once
J gene: TRBJ1-3
CDR3 length: 12
CDR3 DNA: TGTGCCAGCCCCTTGGCTGGAAACACCATATATTTT
CDR3 protein: CASPLAGNTIYF

V gene: TRBV6-1
D gene: -
clone size: -
J gene: TRBJ1-2
CDR3 length: 13
CDR3 DNA: TGTGCCAGCACTCTGGGCCAGGGGTATGGCTACACCTTC
CDR3 protein: CASTLGQGYGYTF

V gene: TRBV9
D gene: -
clone size: -
J gene: TRBJ2-3
CDR3 length: 14
CDR3 DNA: TGTGCCAGCAGCGTTCACCATAGTGGAGATACGCAGTATTTT
CDR3 protein: CASSVHHSGDTQYF

V gene: TRBV7-3
D gene: -
clone size: once
J gene: TRBJ1-1
CDR3 length: 13
CDR3 DNA: TGTGCCAGCAGCAGCCAGAAGAACACTGAAGCTTTCTTT
CDR3 protein: CASSSQKNTEAFF

V gene: TRBV10-3
D gene: -
clone size: -
J gene: TRBJ2-7
CDR3 length: 12
CDR3 DNA: TGTGCCATCAGTGGGGCAGGGTTCGAGCAGTACTTC
CDR3 protein: CAISGAGFEQYF

V gene: TRBV5-8
D gene: -
clone size: -
J gene: TRBJ2-1
CDR3 length: 16
CDR3 DNA: TGTGCCAGCAGCTCCGGGACAACTTTGTTTTACAATGAGCAGTTCTTC
CDR3 protein: CASSSGTTLFYNEQFF

V gene: TRBV19
D gene: -
clone size: -
J gene: TRBJ2-3
CDR3 length: 15
CDR3 DNA: TGTGCCAGTAGTATAGACAGGGGTTTCACAGATACGCAGTATTTT
CDR3 protein: CASSIDRGFTDTQYF

V gene: TRBV10-2
D gene: -
clone size: -
J gene: TRBJ1-3
CDR3 length: 16
CDR3 DNA: TGCGCCAGCAGTGGACCGACTGCCTCGACCGGAAACACCATATATTTT
CDR3 protein: CASSGPTASTGNTIYF

V gene: TRBV30
D gene: TRBD2
clone size: -
J gene: TRBJ2-5
CDR3 length: 15
CDR3 DNA: TGTGCCTGGAGTGCCCATGGACTAGCGGGAGAGACCCAGTACTTC
CDR3 protein: CAWSAHGLAGETQYF

V gene: TRBV9
D gene: -
clone size: -
J gene: TRBJ1-4
CDR3 length: 15
CDR3 DNA: TGTGCCAGCAGCCCTATGAGGGGCGGCTCGGAAAAACTGTTTTTT
CDR3 protein: CASSPMRGGSEKLFF

V gene: TRBV7-8
D gene: -
clone size: once
J gene: TRBJ2-1
CDR3 length: 16
CDR3 DNA: TGTGCCAGCAGCTTATTGGTCGGGAGAAGTAATAATGAGCAGTTCTTC
CDR3 protein: CASSLLVGRSNNEQFF

V gene: TRBV5-1
D gene: -
clone size: -
J gene: TRBJ2-1
CDR3 length: 13
CDR3 DNA: TGCGCCAGCAGCCTGGGATCCCCCAATGAGCAGTTCTTC
CDR3 protein: CASSLGSPNEQFF

V gene: TRBV19
D gene: TRBD1
clone size: -
J gene: TRBJ2-3
CDR3 length: 14
CDR3 DNA: TGTGCCAGTAGTCGGGGACAGAGCACAGATACGCAGTATTTT
CDR3 protein: CASSRGQSTDTQYF

V gene: TRBV5-4
D gene: TRBD2
clone size: -
J gene: TRBJ2-7
CDR3 length: 14
CDR3 DNA: TGTGCCAGCAGCCCAGCGGGAGGGCCCCACGAGCAGTACTTC
CDR3 protein: CASSPAGGPHEQYF

V gene: TRBV15
D gene: TRBD2
clone size: -
J gene: TRBJ2-1
CDR3 length: 18
CDR3 DNA: TGTGCCACCAGCAGAGAGACCCCGGGACTAGCGGGAGGGGGTGAGCAGTTCTTC
CDR3 protein: CATSRETPGLAGGGEQFF

V gene: TRBV6-5
D gene: -
clone size: -
J gene: TRBJ1-4
CDR3 length: 16
CDR3 DNA: TGTGCCAGCAGTTACTCAGGGCCCGCAACTAATGAAAAACTGTTTTTT
CDR3 protein: CASSYSGPATNEKLFF

V gene: TRBV7-9
D gene: -
clone size: -
J gene: TRBJ1-3
CDR3 length: 13
CDR3 DNA: TGTGCCAGCAGGCAGGGAACAGGAAACACCATATATTTT
CDR3 protein: CASRQGTGNTIYF

V gene: TRBV5-4
D gene: -
clone size: -
J gene: TRBJ2-7
CDR3 length: 14
CDR3 DNA: TGTGCCAGCAGCTTAGGACCCATGGTCAACGAGCAGTACTTC
CDR3 protein: CASSLGPMVNEQYF

V gene: TRBV5-1
D gene: -
clone size: -
J gene: TRBJ2-1
CDR3 length: 11
CDR3 DNA: TGCGCCAGCAGCGCCATGGATCGTCAGTTCTTC
CDR3 protein: CASSAMDRQFF

V gene: TRBV28
D gene: -
clone size: -
J gene: TRBJ2-2
CDR3 length: 14
CDR3 DNA: TGTGCCAGCAGTTTACTAGCTGGGACCGGGGAGCTGTTTTTT
CDR3 protein: CASSLLAGTGELFF

V gene: TRBV28
D gene: TRBD1
clone size: -
J gene: TRBJ1-5
CDR3 length: 11
CDR3 DNA: TGTGCCACCCGGGACAGGGTAGCCCAGCATTTT
CDR3 protein: CATRDRVAQHF

V gene: TRBV18
D gene: -
clone size: -
J gene: TRBJ1-2
CDR3 length: 16
CDR3 DNA: TGTGCCAGCTCACCACCGAATCAGGGCGGGAACTATGGCTACACCTTC
CDR3 protein: CASSPPNQGGNYGYTF

V gene: TRBV9
D gene: -
clone size: -
J gene: TRBJ1-5
CDR3 length: 13
CDR3 DNA: TGTGCCAGCAGCGCACGGAGCAATCAGCCCCAGCATTTT
CDR3 protein: CASSARSNQPQHF

V gene: TRBV7-7
D gene: -
clone size: -
J gene: TRBJ2-7
CDR3 length: 14
CDR3 DNA: TGTGCTAGCAGCTTAGCAGCTGGAGCCTACGAGCAGTACTTC
CDR3 protein: CASSLAAGAYEQYF

V gene: TRBV10-3
D gene: -
clone size: -
J gene: TRBJ1-1
CDR3 length: 14
CDR3 DNA: TGTGCCATCAGTGGCTCAGGGATTGACACTGAAGCTTTCTTT
CDR3 protein: CAISGSGIDTEAFF

V gene: TRBV10-2
D gene: TRBD1
clone size: -
J gene: TRBJ2-2
CDR3 length: 17
CDR3 DNA: TGCGCCAGCAGTCACCCAGGCAGGGGGCTTAGCACCGGGGAGCTGTTTTTT
CDR3 protein: CASSHPGRGLSTGELFF